The rows below give T cell receptor beta chains drawn from one sample of a study of cytomegalovirus exposure and HLA in healthy donors. The repertoire was sequenced with immunoSEQ multiplex PCR; TCRdb's copy has only in-frame clones and lacks some. The sample includes some 130,000 clones, 76% of them seen just once. Sample: PBMCs. These receptors were collected from a man aged 35 to 55 in good health and CMV-seronegative. Both conserved end residues are part of each CDR3. A D gene is named only where the DNA matches it firmly. Clone size is shown for a subset of rows, as once, few, many or a class of expanded clone.

TRBJ1-2,TRBD1,TRBV29-1,.,TGCAGCGTTTCTAGGGGGCAGGACTATGGCTACACCTTC,CSVSRGQDYGYTF
TRBJ2-7,.,TRBV9,.,TGTGCCAGCAGCGTAGCTAGGGGGTCGTTCTACGAGCAGTACTTC,CASSVARGSFYEQYF
TRBJ1-2,.,TRBV29-1,.,TGCAGCACTCTGTCACAGGTTAACTATGGCTACACCTTC,CSTLSQVNYGYTF
TRBJ2-1,TRBD2,TRBV12-5,.,TGTGCTAGTGGTTTGGGACTAGCGGGGGGGCCTGAGCAGTTCTTC,CASGLGLAGGPEQFF
TRBJ2-3,TRBD2,TRBV7-9,.,TGTGCCAGCTCAAGAACCCGACTAGCGGCTAGCACAGATACGCAGTATTTT,CASSRTRLAASTDTQYF
TRBJ2-7,.,TRBV20-1,.,TGCAGTGCGAACAGGGAATACGAGCAGTACTTC,CSANREYEQYF
TRBJ1-1,TRBD1,TRBV30,.,TGTGCCTGGAGTAACCCAGGGGGTGAAGCTTTCTTT,CAWSNPGGEAFF
TRBJ2-7,.,TRBV6-5,few,TGTGCCAGCAGTTACTCGCTAGACTTTTCCTACGAGCAGTACTTC,CASSYSLDFSYEQYF
TRBJ2-7,TRBD1,TRBV27,many,TGTGCCAGCAGTTTGTTGGGACAGGGGGACCAGTACTTC,CASSLLGQGDQYF
TRBJ2-7,.,TRBV2,.,TGTGCCGGAGGGGACTACGAGCAGTACTTC,CAGGDYEQYF
TRBJ2-5,TRBD1,TRBV29-1,.,TGCAGCGTTGACTCAGGGGGCGAGACCCAGTACTTC,CSVDSGGETQYF
TRBJ2-1,.,TRBV6-5,.,TGTGCCAGCAGTTACTCCAGGGACAATGAGCAGTTCTTC,CASSYSRDNEQFF
TRBJ2-3,TRBD1,TRBV7-9,.,TGTGCCAGCAGCTTAGCTGGACAGGAAGATACGCAGTATTTT,CASSLAGQEDTQYF
TRBJ1-1,.,TRBV5-4,.,TGTGCCAGCAGCTACCCCGGGGGGGACGGTGAAGCTTTCTTT,CASSYPGGDGEAFF
TRBJ2-1,TRBD2,TRBV7-9,.,TGTGCCAGCAGCTTACCCCGGGAGGGCGCGGACAATGAGCAGTTCTTC,CASSLPREGADNEQFF
TRBJ2-7,TRBD2,TRBV5-1,.,TGCGCCAGCAGCTTGTCTAGCGGGGGTCCCTCCGAGCAGTACTTC,CASSLSSGGPSEQYF
TRBJ2-5,TRBD2,TRBV9,.,TGTGCCAGCAGCCCCAGAGCGCTAGCGGGGGTGGAGACCCAGTACTTC,CASSPRALAGVETQYF
TRBJ2-3,.,TRBV2,.,TGTGCCAGCAGTGAGCGAGGGATTAGCACAGATACGCAGTATTTT,CASSERGISTDTQYF
TRBJ2-3,TRBD2,TRBV7-3,few,TGTGCCAGCAGCTTAAAAGGGAGCGGGGCAGATACGCAGTATTTT,CASSLKGSGADTQYF
TRBJ1-6,.,TRBV5-6,.,TGTGCCAGCAGCTTTTGGGGGGGCGCGGGGAATTCACCCCTCCACTTT,CASSFWGGAGNSPLHF
TRBJ1-4,.,TRBV29-1,.,TGCAGCGTTGACCGGGGGGATAATGAAAAACTGTTTTTT,CSVDRGDNEKLFF
TRBJ1-5,.,TRBV19,few,TGTGCCAGTAGTCCAATTATTCGACACCTTAGCAATCAGCCCCAGCATTTT,CASSPIIRHLSNQPQHF
TRBJ1-1,TRBD1,TRBV6-1,few,TGTGCCAGCGGGGGACAGTACACTGAAGCTTTCTTT,CASGGQYTEAFF
TRBJ2-7,TRBD2,TRBV4-3,.,TGCGCCAGCAGCCAAGTGGCCAGGGAGGGTGGCGAGCAGTACTTC,CASSQVAREGGEQYF
TRBJ2-7,TRBD2,TRBV5-6,few,TGTGCCAGCAGCTTAGATGGGAGGGTGGCGTCCTACGAGCAGTACTTC,CASSLDGRVASYEQYF
TRBJ1-5,.,TRBV28,.,TGTGCCAGCAGTTTGCTAGGGGGCAATCAGCCCCAGCATTTT,CASSLLGGNQPQHF
TRBJ2-7,.,TRBV29-1,.,TGCAGCGTCCAGGGAAACTCCTACGAGCAGTACTTC,CSVQGNSYEQYF
TRBJ1-2,.,TRBV7-2,once,TGTGCCAGCAGTTTCTTTCCGGGGGGCTACACCTTC,CASSFFPGGYTF
TRBJ2-5,.,TRBV28,.,TGTGCCAGCAGTCCCCTCGGCTGGGCGACCCAGTACTTC,CASSPLGWATQYF
TRBJ1-1,.,TRBV4-3,few,TGCGCCAGCAGCCCGGAGGCGGTTGTGGACACTGAAGCTTTCTTT,CASSPEAVVDTEAFF
TRBJ1-1,.,TRBV6-5,.,TGTGCCAGCAGTTACGGGTACCGGGAGAACACTGAAGCTTTCTTT,CASSYGYRENTEAFF
TRBJ2-5,TRBD2,TRBV7-3,.,TGTGCCAGCAGCTTCCAGGGAGGGGAGACCCAGTACTTC,CASSFQGGETQYF
TRBJ2-3,TRBD2,TRBV6-5,.,TGTGCCAGCAGTACCAGCGGGGGGCGCGAGGGGACGCAGTATTTT,CASSTSGGREGTQYF
TRBJ2-3,.,TRBV5-1,.,TGCGCCAGCAGCTTGGTGGGGCAACGCACAGATACGCAGTATTTT,CASSLVGQRTDTQYF
TRBJ2-7,TRBD1,TRBV19,.,TGTGCCAGTACCGCCGGGACAGGGGGCTACGAGCAGTACTTC,CASTAGTGGYEQYF
TRBJ1-4,.,TRBV18,.,TGTGCCAGCTCACCCGGAACAGTCGAGGGAGAAAAACTGTTTTTT,CASSPGTVEGEKLFF
TRBJ2-6,.,TRBV4-2,.,TGTGCCAGCGGCCCGTTCTCTGGGGCCAACGTCCTGACTTTC,CASGPFSGANVLTF
TRBJ2-7,TRBD1,TRBV4-1,.,TGCGCCAGCAGCCAAACAGGGGGAATTACCGAGCAGTACTTC,CASSQTGGITEQYF
TRBJ2-7,TRBD2,TRBV7-3,.,TGTGCCAGCAGCTTAAGCGCGGGAGTAGGGTACGAGCAGTACTTC,CASSLSAGVGYEQYF
TRBJ1-1,.,TRBV6-1,.,TGTGCCAGCAGTGCAAGAAGCGGGGGAGGTGGCACTGAAGCTTTCTTT,CASSARSGGGGTEAFF